Below, 11 T cell receptor beta chains from the same sample are listed, as sequenced in a study of shared clonotypes between healthy human individuals. Some clones are missing from TCRdb's copy, which holds only in-frame ones; the method was immunoSEQ multiplex PCR. The sample yields 2 million or so clones, 85% to 95% seen once. Material: naive CD4+ T cells sorted from blood. Specified subset: CD45RA+ positively selected. Receptor source: a man between 18 and 35 years old in good health.

This CDR3 is CASSVGQASSYEQYF. For the CDR3, the DNA is TGCGCCAGCAGCGTGGGACAGGCCAGCTCCTACGAGCAGTACTTC. The chain joins TRBV4-1 to TRBJ2-7, with 8 bases matching TRBD1. Germline CDR1 and CDR2: MGHRA and YSYEKL. V shed 5 bases, J shed 0 bases, and the junction held 6 bases outside the gene matches. CDR3 length: 15 residues.

Notes on this clone: The sample has other DNA sequences that encode this CDR3 too. The rearrangement links TRBV6-1 to TRBJ1-5; 7 bases are shared with TRBD1. Germline V gene lookup returns CDR1 MNHNS and CDR2 SASEGT. Trimming took 0 bases from V and 7 from J; bases not matched to a gene: 6. This CDR3 spans 15 amino acids. Here the CDR3 DNA reads TGTGCCAGCAGTGAAGCAAGACAGGGTAGGCAGCCCCAGCATTTT. Its protein is CASSEARQGRQPQHF.

J is TRBJ2-2 and V is TRBV2; D possibly corresponds to TRBD2 (5 bases). V lost 2 bases to trimming and J lost 7 bases, with 8 bases between them. CDR1 is SNHLY, CDR2 FYNNEI, per germline. The CDR3 covers 13 residues. CDR3 in amino acids: CASSEIRDGELFF. The CDR3 DNA sequence: TGTGCCAGCAGTGAAATACGGGACGGGGAGCTGTTTTTT.

The chain links TRBV4-3 to TRBJ2-7; tentative D call: TRBD1 (6 bases). The CDR3 sequence is 16 residues long. Trimming cost V 0 bases and J 2 bases, with 14 bases left between them. Germline V gives CDR1 LGHNA, CDR2 YSLEER. This chain's CDR3 is CASSQDLWGPPYEQYF. The CDR3 bases are TGCGCCAGCAGCCAAGATCTCTGGGGGCCCCCCTACGAGCAGTACTTC.

This sequence joins TRBV4-3 and TRBJ1-2; D not certain. V was pared by 3 bases and J by 1 base, with 12 bases between. Per germline, CDR1 LGHNA and CDR2 YSLEER. CDR3 length: 15 amino acids. DNA for the CDR3: TGCGCCAGCAGCCAGGCCCATGGACTTAACTATGGCTACACCTTC. Translating it yields CASSQAHGLNYGYTF.

About this clone: Other nucleotide sequences from this sample produce the same CDR3. The chain links TRBV19 to TRBJ2-7; 10 positions match TRBD1. V was pared by 4 bases and J by 4 bases, with 4 bases of the junction left unmatched. CDR1 and CDR2 (germline): LNHDA, SQIVND (reference sequence). CDR3 length: 14 residues. The CDR3 DNA is TGTGCCAGTAGTACGGGACAGGGGCGGTACGAGCAGTACTTC. Amino acid sequence: CASSTGQGRYEQYF.

The V gene is TRBV5-1, the J gene TRBJ2-7; a possible D gene is TRBD1 (6 bases). The germline V gene encodes CDR1 SGHRS and CDR2 YFSETQ. With 0 bases removed from V and 7 bases from J, the gap between germline ends came to 14 bases. The CDR3 contains 14 residues. The CDR3 bases are TGCGCCAGCAGCTTGGGGCCTACAGGGTGGGAGCAGTACTTC. The encoded protein is CASSLGPTGWEQYF.

Worth noting for this clone: The sample has other DNA sequences that encode this CDR3 too. The rearrangement joins TRBV4-1 to TRBJ2-4; 14 nucleotides align to TRBD2. Losses at the gene ends were 4 bases for V and 0 bases for J; bases not matched to a gene: 5. The CDR3 runs 18 residues. Germline V lookup: CDR1 MGHRA, CDR2 YSYEKL. This CDR3 is CASSPGLAGGRAKNIQYF. The DNA of the CDR3 is TGCGCCAGCAGCCCTGGACTAGCGGGGGGAAGAGCCAAAAACATTCAGTACTTC.

This clone was recorded a few times. The sample has other DNA sequences that encode this CDR3 too. The V gene is TRBV5-1, the J gene TRBJ2-7, with D uncertain. The ends were cut back, 3 bases at V and 1 base at J, with 2 bases in the middle. The germline V gene encodes CDR1 SGHRS and CDR2 YFSETQ. This CDR3 contains 11 residues. This chain's CDR3 is CASSSSYEQYF. In DNA, the CDR3 is TGCGCCAGCAGCTCATCCTACGAGCAGTACTTC.

The genes are TRBV30 and TRBJ1-3; TRBD1 is a possible D gene (5 bases). Germline assignment: CDR1 GTSNPN and CDR2 SVGIG (reference sequence). CDR3 size: 15 residues. The V end lost 1 base, the J end lost 1 base, and 11 bases lay between the germline ends. The CDR3 spells CAWSDPSGSGNTIYF. The DNA for the CDR3 is TGTGCCTGGAGTGACCCTTCAGGGTCTGGAAACACCATATATTTT.

The V call is TRBV7-2, the J call TRBJ2-2, with 8 bases that match TRBD2. This CDR3 region has 15 residues. V lost 2 bases and J lost 6; bases outside the gene matches: 5. Germline V gene lookup returns CDR1 SGHTA and CDR2 FQGNSA. The CDR3, as DNA: TGTGCCAGCAGCTTACCGACGACTAGCGCCGGGGAGCTGTTTTTT. Translation: CASSLPTTSAGELFF.